This passage covers 9 T cell receptor beta chains from one sample sequenced in a study of T-cell reconstitution after alpha-beta-depleted transplantation in children. Preparation of the TCRbeta library was carried out with unique molecular identifiers. TCRdb re-derived calls from the PCR reads in MiXCR, one entry per CDR3 protein. The data hold 97,000 or so distinct CDR3 sequences, with around 7% observed a single time. The source was PBMCs, collected before TCRalphabeta/CD19-depleted stem cell transplant. The origin of the receptors is a boy between 2 and 10 years old with acute lymphoblastic leukemia, due to receive a stem cell transplant.

At least ten counts were recorded for this clonotype. The chain carries TRBV27 and TRBJ2-1, with 7 bases fitting TRBD1. The V gene's germline CDR1 is MNHEY and CDR2 SMNVEV (reference sequence). V lost 7 bases, J lost 10 bases, and 4 bases stayed unmatched. The CDR3 has 11 residues. The CDR3 loop reads CASTKTGEQFF. For the CDR3, the DNA is TGTGCCAGCACCAAGACAGGGGAGCAGTTCTTC.

This sequence joins TRBV2 and TRBJ1-4; D is uncertain. Germline V lookup: CDR1 SNHLY, CDR2 FYNNEI. V lost 6 bases and J lost 3, with 14 bases in between. The CDR3 length is 15 residues. CDR3 nucleotide sequence: TGTGCCAGCAGCGGCCGGGGTGGACCTAATGAAAAACTGTTTTTT. Protein: CASSGRGGPNEKLFF. The whole variable domain, filled in from reference TRBV2 and TRBJ1-4, reads EPEVTQTPSHQVTQMGQEVILRCVPISNHLYFYWYRQILGQKVEFLVSFYNNEISEKSEIFDDQFSVERPDGSNFTLKIRSTKLEDSAMYFCASSGRGGPNEKLFFGSGTQLSVL.

This clonotype occurred many times. This chain uses TRBV7-2 with TRBJ1-1; TRBD1 aligns across 7 bases. This CDR3 comprises 12 residues. V shed 5 bases and J 10 bases; nucleotides not matched to a gene: 7. The germline V gene encodes CDR1 SGHTA and CDR2 FQGNSA. This chain's CDR3 is CASSPPRGAAFF. The DNA for the CDR3 is TGTGCCAGCAGCCCACCCAGGGGGGCAGCTTTCTTT.

The chain employs TRBV20-1 and TRBJ1-6, with D perhaps matching TRBD1 (5 bases). The germline CDR1 and CDR2 sequences are DFQATT and SNEGSKA (reference sequence). Trimming stripped 3 bases from V and 10 bases from J, with 19 bases between. This CDR3 is built from 15 residues. CDR3 residues: CSASLALTGGSPLHF. CDR3 sequence (DNA): TGCAGTGCTAGTCTCGCCCTAACAGGAGGCTCACCCCTCCACTTT.

This clonotype was picked up many times. The DNA of the CDR3 is TGCGCCAGCAGCCAATATCCCGCCTACGAGCAGTACTTC. As protein: CASSQYPAYEQYF. This chain uses TRBV4-3 with TRBJ2-7; D unclear. Trimming cost V 2 bases and J 2 bases, with 7 bases left between them. The CDR3 consists of 13 residues. Per germline, CDR1 LGHNA and CDR2 YSLEER.

Note on this clonotype: A clone one base away is much larger, so this may be a read error. The genes are TRBV3-1 and TRBJ1-1; no firm D call. Germline V CDR1 and CDR2: LGHDT, YNNKEL (reference sequence). V was clipped by 2 bases and J by 1 base, with 2 bases between them. There are 12 residues in the CDR3. The CDR3 spells CASSQQNTEAFF. The DNA for the CDR3 is TGTGCCAGCAGCCAACAGAACACTGAAGCTTTCTTT.

This clonotype was detected ten times or more. The chain is built from TRBV6-2 or TRBV6-3 and TRBJ2-7, with TRBD1 matching 9 bases. Looked up from germline, CDR1 is MNHEY and CDR2 is SVGEGT. The CDR3 has 13 amino acids. V lost 8 bases, J lost 5 bases, and 7 bases stayed unmatched. The CDR3 bases are TGTGCCAGCTCCGGGACAGGGCGCCACGAGCAGTACTTC. Amino acid sequence: CASSGTGRHEQYF.

The V call is TRBV29-1, the J call TRBJ2-2, with 8 bases aligning to TRBD2. CDR3 length: 14 residues. Per the germline V gene, CDR1 is SQVTM and CDR2 is ANQGSEA. After removal of 4 bases from V and 5 bases from J, the junction contained 6 bases not matched to a gene. The CDR3 reads CSVVSGGETGELFF. The CDR3 nucleotides are TGCAGCGTTGTAAGCGGGGGAGAAACCGGGGAGCTGTTTTTT.

The chain uses TRBV12-3 or TRBV12-4 and TRBJ1-2; TRBD1 might be the D (5 bases). This CDR3 region has 13 residues. Trimming left V 1 base short and J 8 bases short, with 11 bases between. CDR3 nucleotide sequence: TGTGCCAGCAGTTTAGTAGGGACCTACGGCTACACCTTC. This gives the protein CASSLVGTYGYTF.